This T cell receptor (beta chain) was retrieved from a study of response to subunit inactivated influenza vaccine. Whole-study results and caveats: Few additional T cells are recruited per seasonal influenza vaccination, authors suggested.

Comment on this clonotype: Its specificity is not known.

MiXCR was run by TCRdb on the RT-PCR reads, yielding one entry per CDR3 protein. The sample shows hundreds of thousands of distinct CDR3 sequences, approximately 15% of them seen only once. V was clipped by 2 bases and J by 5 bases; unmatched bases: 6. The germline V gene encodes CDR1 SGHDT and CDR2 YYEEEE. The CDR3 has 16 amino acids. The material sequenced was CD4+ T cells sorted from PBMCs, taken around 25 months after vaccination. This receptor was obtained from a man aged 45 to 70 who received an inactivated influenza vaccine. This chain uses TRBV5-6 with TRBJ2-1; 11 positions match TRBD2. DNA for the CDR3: TGTGCCAGCAGCTTCTTACTAGCGGGGGAGAACAATGAGCAGTTCTTC. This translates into CASSFLLAGENNEQFF. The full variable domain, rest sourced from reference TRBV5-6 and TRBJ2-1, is DAGVTQSPTHLIKTRGQQVTLRCSPKSGHDTVSWYQQALGQGPQFIFQYYEEEERQRGNFPDRFSGHQFPNYSSELNVNALLLGDSALYLCASSFLLAGENNEQFFGPGTRLTVL.